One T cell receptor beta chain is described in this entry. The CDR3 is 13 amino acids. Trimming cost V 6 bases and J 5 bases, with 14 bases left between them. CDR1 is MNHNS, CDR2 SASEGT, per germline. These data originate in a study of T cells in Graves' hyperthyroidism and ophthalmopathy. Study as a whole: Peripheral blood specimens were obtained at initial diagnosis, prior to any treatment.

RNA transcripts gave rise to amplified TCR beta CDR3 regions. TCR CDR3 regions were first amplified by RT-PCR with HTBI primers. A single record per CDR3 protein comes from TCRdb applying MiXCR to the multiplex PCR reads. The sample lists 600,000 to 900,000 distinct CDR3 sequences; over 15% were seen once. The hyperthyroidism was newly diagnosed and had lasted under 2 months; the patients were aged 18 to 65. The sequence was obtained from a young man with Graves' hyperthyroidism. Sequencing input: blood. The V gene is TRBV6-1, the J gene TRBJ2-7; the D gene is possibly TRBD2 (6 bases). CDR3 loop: CASSPGLQNEQYF. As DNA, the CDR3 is TGTGCCAGCAGCCCGGGACTCCAGAACGAGCAGTACTTC.